This entry lists 25 T cell receptor beta chains sequenced from one sample in a study of neurological immune-mediated disorders. TCRdb re-called the 5' RACE reads with MiXCR, one entry per CDR3 protein. This table holds 40,000 or so distinct CDR3 sequences, under 4% found once. Time point denoted: longitudinal time-point 1 (baseline). The sample taken for sequencing was PBMCs. These receptors were taken from a woman in her sixties or seventies with multiple sclerosis.

This clonotype has just a few counts. V and J are TRBV5-1 and TRBJ2-7, with unresolved D. V lost 0 bases and J lost 2, with 18 bases in between. The CDR3 has 17 amino acids. Germline assignment: CDR1 SGHRS and CDR2 YFSETQ. CDR3 in DNA: TGCGCCAGCAGCTTGGGGTCATCTAGACCAGGTGCCTACGAGCAGTACTTC. Residues: CASSLGSSRPGAYEQYF.

Ten or more counts support this clonotype. This chain connects TRBV20-1 to TRBJ2-3; D not certain. This CDR3 contains 12 residues. Looked up from germline, CDR1 is DFQATT and CDR2 is SNEGSKA (reference sequence). V dropped 3 bases and J dropped 4 bases, with 8 bases sitting between them. CDR3 loop: CSASVQSDTQYF. In DNA form, the CDR3 reads TGCAGTGCTAGTGTTCAGTCAGATACGCAGTATTTT.

The table lists this clonotype with many counts. This chain joins TRBV7-9 and TRBJ2-1; 7 bases agree with TRBD1. This CDR3 contains 17 residues. J gave up 4 bases and V 5 bases, and 14 bases lay outside the gene matches. The germline V gene has CDR1 SEHNR and CDR2 FQNEAQ (reference sequence). CDR3 DNA: TGTGCCAGCAGCGCCCGACAGGGTAAGGAAAAATACAATGAGCAGTTCTTC. Its translation is CASSARQGKEKYNEQFF.

Ten or more counts support this clonotype. J is TRBJ2-1 and V is TRBV30; TRBD1 matches 7 bases. Germline CDR1 is GTSNPN and CDR2 is SVGIG (reference sequence). Germline trimming cut 2 bases from V and 9 bases from J; bases unmatched to any gene: 7. The CDR3 covers 13 residues. The CDR3 is CAWSRGPDLEQFF. CDR3 sequence (DNA): TGTGCCTGGAGTAGGGGGCCTGACCTTGAGCAGTTCTTC.

The chain uses TRBV18 and TRBJ1-3, with D possibly TRBD1 on 5 matching bases. The CDR3 spans 16 residues. Trimming removed 0 bases from V and 0 bases from J, with 9 bases in between. CDR1 and CDR2 from the germline V gene are KGHSH and LQKENI. CDR3 sequence reads: CASSPPGRSSGNTIYF. The CDR3 coding sequence is TGTGCCAGCTCACCACCGGGACGGAGCTCTGGAAACACCATATATTTT.

In its sample, this clonotype was seen many times. The chain couples TRBV6-6 to TRBJ1-5, with D possibly TRBD1 on 5 matching bases. The V gene's germline CDR1 is MNHNY and CDR2 SVGAGI (reference sequence). Trimming left V 7 bases short and J 7 bases short, with 11 bases between. This CDR3 spans 12 amino acids. This chain's CDR3 is CASTTDKQPQHF. CDR3 DNA: TGTGCCAGCACGACAGATAAGCAGCCCCAGCATTTT.

This clonotype was seen ten or more times. The chain is built from TRBV6-5 and TRBJ1-1; TRBD1 matches 7 bases. The CDR3 has 14 amino acids. With 11 bases clipped from V and 0 bases from J, the junction kept 9 bases outside the gene matches. Germline V gene lookup returns CDR1 MNHEY and CDR2 SVGAGI. CDR3 bases: TGTGCCGCATCCGAGGGGGCAATGAACACTGAAGCTTTCTTT. This encodes CAASEGAMNTEAFF.

In this sample, this clonotype turned up many times. The chain joins TRBV10-1 to TRBJ1-2; a weak D match, TRBD1 (5 bases). V gave up 0 bases and J gave up 4 bases, with 9 bases separating them. This CDR3 is built from 14 residues. Germline CDR1 WNHNN, CDR2 SYGVQD (reference sequence). The CDR3 DNA sequence: TGCGCCAGCAGTGAGTCTCCAGGGACCTATGGCTACACCTTC. Encoded protein: CASSESPGTYGYTF.

Note on this clonotype: A junction end diverges from the germline sequence, so it may reflect a read error. The chain combines TRBV20-1 with TRBJ1-5, with TRBD1 matching over 7 bases. The CDR3 is 14 amino acids. Germline values: CDR1 DFQATT, CDR2 SNEGSKA (reference sequence). CDR3 in DNA: TGCAGTGCTTCTACAGGGGACCCGAATAAGACCCAGAATTTT. Encoded protein: CSASTGDPNKTQNF.

This clonotype was picked up many times. The chain has TRBV20-1 and TRBJ2-3; the D gene is possibly TRBD2 (6 bases). Germline loops: CDR1 DFQATT, CDR2 SNEGSKA (reference sequence). V lost 6 bases, J lost 2 bases, and 21 bases lay in between. CDR3 length: 16 amino acids. The DNA of the CDR3 is TGCAGTGCGGGCGCTGGGGCGGGGTCGATCACAGATACGCAGTATTTT. Protein: CSAGAGAGSITDTQYF.

This clonotype was detected many times. The chain couples TRBV20-1 to TRBJ1-3; 7 bases fit TRBD1. The V gene's germline CDR1 is DFQATT and CDR2 SNEGSKA (reference sequence). Trimming took 3 bases from V and 2 from J; bases not matched to a gene: 4. This CDR3 spans 14 amino acids. The CDR3 nucleotides read TGCAGTGCTAGCGACAGGGTTACTGGAAACACCATATATTTT. This gives the protein CSASDRVTGNTIYF.

The sample holds many counts of this clonotype. V and J are TRBV20-1 and TRBJ2-4, with 9 bases aligning to TRBD1. This CDR3 contains 15 residues. Trimming at V came to 0 bases and at J to 5 bases, leaving 5 bases not matched to a gene. The germline V gene encodes CDR1 DFQATT and CDR2 SNEGSKA (reference sequence). The CDR3 nucleotides read TGCAGTGCTAGAGAGTCCGGGACAGGGCAAAACATTCAGTACTTC. Its protein product is CSARESGTGQNIQYF.

Ten or more counts support this clonotype. The V call is TRBV13, the J call TRBJ2-7; D is ambiguous. This CDR3 comprises 12 residues. Deletions cut 3 bases from V and 4 bases from J, with 7 bases between. CDR1 is PRHDT, CDR2 FYEKMQ, per germline (reference sequence). CDR3 region: CASSLGIYEQYF. Written as DNA, the CDR3 is TGTGCCAGCAGCTTGGGTATTTACGAGCAGTACTTC.

In this sample, this clonotype turned up many times. The chain couples TRBV20-1 to TRBJ2-5; D perhaps matches TRBD2 (5 bases). The CDR3 runs to 15 residues. In germline, CDR1 is DFQATT, CDR2 SNEGSKA (reference sequence). V was cut by 0 bases and J by 0 bases, with 11 bases left in between. The CDR3 DNA is TGCAGTGCTAGAGATCCGAGGGTTTACCAAGAGACCCAGTACTTC. Translation: CSARDPRVYQETQYF.

Many counts were recorded for this clonotype. V and J are TRBV20-1 and TRBJ1-5, with a possible D match to TRBD1 (6 bases). V lost 0 bases, J lost 2 bases, and 26 bases lay in between. This CDR3 comprises 20 residues. Per the germline V gene, CDR1 is DFQATT and CDR2 is SNEGSKA (reference sequence). The CDR3 spells CSARDPQKQGYGGGNQPQHF. The DNA of the CDR3 is TGCAGTGCTAGAGATCCCCAAAAACAGGGATACGGGGGAGGCAATCAGCCCCAGCATTTT.

The table lists this clonotype with many counts. The genes are TRBV20-1 and TRBJ2-3; TRBD2 matches 9 bases. This CDR3 contains 16 residues. The germline V gene encodes CDR1 DFQATT and CDR2 SNEGSKA (reference sequence). V lost 4 bases to trimming and J lost 0 bases; unmatched junction nucleotides: 8. The CDR3 coding sequence is TGCAGTGCTACGGCAGGTAGCGGGGGTAGCACAGATACGCAGTATTTT. It yields the protein CSATAGSGGSTDTQYF.

This clonotype showed up many times. The chain has TRBV7-6 and TRBJ2-3; D remains ambiguous. The CDR3 covers 10 residues. V was trimmed by 0 bases and J by 13 bases, leaving 5 bases between them. The germline CDR1 and CDR2 sequences are SGHVS and FNYEAQ. The CDR3 loop is CASSLARKYF. The CDR3, as DNA: TGTGCCAGCAGCTTAGCGAGAAAGTATTTT.

There are many counts of this clonotype. This rearrangement joins TRBV20-1 to TRBJ1-5; D uncertain. CDR1 and CDR2 from the germline V gene are DFQATT and SNEGSKA (reference sequence). This CDR3 contains 14 residues. Trimming cost V 5 bases and J 6 bases, with 17 bases left between them. The CDR3, as DNA: TGCAGTGCTGCCCCGGTGCAAGGCGCTCAGCCCCAGCATTTT. Encoded protein: CSAAPVQGAQPQHF.

This clonotype came up many times. This chain uses TRBV5-6 with TRBJ1-1; D is ambiguous. Germline CDR1 and CDR2: SGHDT and YYEEEE. V gave up 4 bases and J gave up 1 base, with 14 bases separating them. This CDR3 has 15 residues. CDR3 nucleotides: TGTGCCAGCAGCGACATTGGGGTGCAGAACACTGAAGCTTTCTTT. It specifies CASSDIGVQNTEAFF.

This clonotype was seen many times. The chain links TRBV20-1 to TRBJ1-1, with 7 bases that match TRBD1. The CDR3 has 13 amino acids. Germline lookup yields CDR1 DFQATT and CDR2 SNEGSKA (reference sequence). In DNA form, the CDR3 reads TGCGGGGAACGACAGGGAATGAACACTGAAGCTTTCTTT. Translation: CGERQGMNTEAFF.

This clonotype was picked up many times. This chain joins TRBV3-1 and TRBJ2-7, with a weak D call TRBD2 (5 bases). Germline V lookup: CDR1 LGHDT, CDR2 YNNKEL (reference sequence). The CDR3 is 15 residues long. Trimming shortened V by 4 bases and J by 0 bases, and 13 bases separated the two germline ends. In DNA form, the CDR3 reads TGTGCCAGCAGCCCCCGACGCAGCGGCTCCTACGAGCAGTACTTC. It yields the protein CASSPRRSGSYEQYF.

This clonotype was counted ten times or more. J is TRBJ2-3 and V is TRBV2, with 13 bases matching TRBD2. The CDR3 contains 16 residues. After removal of 6 bases from V and 2 bases from J, the junction contained 5 bases not matched to a gene. Germline CDR1 reads SNHLY; CDR2 reads FYNNEI. CDR3 in amino acids: CASSPGLAGITDTQYF. The CDR3 DNA reads TGTGCCAGCAGCCCGGGACTAGCGGGGATCACAGATACGCAGTATTTT.

This clonotype was found many times. The V call is TRBV3-1, the J call TRBJ2-5; D uncertain. The V gene lost 0 bases and the J gene lost 2 bases, with 13 bases spanning the gap. The germline gives CDR1 LGHDT, CDR2 YNNKEL (reference sequence). The length of the CDR3 is 16 residues. Here the CDR3 reads CASSQDGVGPQETQYF. The CDR3 DNA sequence: TGTGCCAGCAGCCAAGATGGGGTCGGACCACAAGAGACCCAGTACTTC.

This clonotype was counted many times. J is TRBJ1-5 and V is TRBV25-1; a weak D match, TRBD1 (5 bases). The length of the CDR3 is 14 residues. CDR1 and CDR2 (germline): MGHDK, SYGVNS. The V gene lost 6 bases and the J gene lost 3 bases, with 12 bases spanning the gap. DNA of the CDR3: TGTGCCAGCAGCGGGGGGGGGTCCAATCAGCCCCAGCATTTT. It encodes CASSGGGSNQPQHF. Filled out from reference TRBV25-1 and TRBJ1-5, the complete variable domain reads EADIYQTPRYLVIGTGKKITLECSQTMGHDKMYWYQQDPGMELHLIHYSYGVNSTEKGDLSSESTVSRIRTEHFPLTLESARPSHTSQYLCASSGGGSNQPQHFGDGTRLSIL.

Regarding this clonotype: Lacking the conserved final phenylalanine or tryptophan, this CDR3 likely reflects a read error. CDR3 sequence: CSANRAPTQYN. The CDR3 bases are TGCAGTGCGAACCGGGCCCCCACCCAGTACAAC. The rearrangement uses TRBV20-1 and TRBJ2-5; D unclear. The CDR3 totals 11 residues. Germline V gives CDR1 DFQATT, CDR2 SNEGSKA (reference sequence). V lost 6 bases and J 8 bases, leaving 13 bases between the germline ends.